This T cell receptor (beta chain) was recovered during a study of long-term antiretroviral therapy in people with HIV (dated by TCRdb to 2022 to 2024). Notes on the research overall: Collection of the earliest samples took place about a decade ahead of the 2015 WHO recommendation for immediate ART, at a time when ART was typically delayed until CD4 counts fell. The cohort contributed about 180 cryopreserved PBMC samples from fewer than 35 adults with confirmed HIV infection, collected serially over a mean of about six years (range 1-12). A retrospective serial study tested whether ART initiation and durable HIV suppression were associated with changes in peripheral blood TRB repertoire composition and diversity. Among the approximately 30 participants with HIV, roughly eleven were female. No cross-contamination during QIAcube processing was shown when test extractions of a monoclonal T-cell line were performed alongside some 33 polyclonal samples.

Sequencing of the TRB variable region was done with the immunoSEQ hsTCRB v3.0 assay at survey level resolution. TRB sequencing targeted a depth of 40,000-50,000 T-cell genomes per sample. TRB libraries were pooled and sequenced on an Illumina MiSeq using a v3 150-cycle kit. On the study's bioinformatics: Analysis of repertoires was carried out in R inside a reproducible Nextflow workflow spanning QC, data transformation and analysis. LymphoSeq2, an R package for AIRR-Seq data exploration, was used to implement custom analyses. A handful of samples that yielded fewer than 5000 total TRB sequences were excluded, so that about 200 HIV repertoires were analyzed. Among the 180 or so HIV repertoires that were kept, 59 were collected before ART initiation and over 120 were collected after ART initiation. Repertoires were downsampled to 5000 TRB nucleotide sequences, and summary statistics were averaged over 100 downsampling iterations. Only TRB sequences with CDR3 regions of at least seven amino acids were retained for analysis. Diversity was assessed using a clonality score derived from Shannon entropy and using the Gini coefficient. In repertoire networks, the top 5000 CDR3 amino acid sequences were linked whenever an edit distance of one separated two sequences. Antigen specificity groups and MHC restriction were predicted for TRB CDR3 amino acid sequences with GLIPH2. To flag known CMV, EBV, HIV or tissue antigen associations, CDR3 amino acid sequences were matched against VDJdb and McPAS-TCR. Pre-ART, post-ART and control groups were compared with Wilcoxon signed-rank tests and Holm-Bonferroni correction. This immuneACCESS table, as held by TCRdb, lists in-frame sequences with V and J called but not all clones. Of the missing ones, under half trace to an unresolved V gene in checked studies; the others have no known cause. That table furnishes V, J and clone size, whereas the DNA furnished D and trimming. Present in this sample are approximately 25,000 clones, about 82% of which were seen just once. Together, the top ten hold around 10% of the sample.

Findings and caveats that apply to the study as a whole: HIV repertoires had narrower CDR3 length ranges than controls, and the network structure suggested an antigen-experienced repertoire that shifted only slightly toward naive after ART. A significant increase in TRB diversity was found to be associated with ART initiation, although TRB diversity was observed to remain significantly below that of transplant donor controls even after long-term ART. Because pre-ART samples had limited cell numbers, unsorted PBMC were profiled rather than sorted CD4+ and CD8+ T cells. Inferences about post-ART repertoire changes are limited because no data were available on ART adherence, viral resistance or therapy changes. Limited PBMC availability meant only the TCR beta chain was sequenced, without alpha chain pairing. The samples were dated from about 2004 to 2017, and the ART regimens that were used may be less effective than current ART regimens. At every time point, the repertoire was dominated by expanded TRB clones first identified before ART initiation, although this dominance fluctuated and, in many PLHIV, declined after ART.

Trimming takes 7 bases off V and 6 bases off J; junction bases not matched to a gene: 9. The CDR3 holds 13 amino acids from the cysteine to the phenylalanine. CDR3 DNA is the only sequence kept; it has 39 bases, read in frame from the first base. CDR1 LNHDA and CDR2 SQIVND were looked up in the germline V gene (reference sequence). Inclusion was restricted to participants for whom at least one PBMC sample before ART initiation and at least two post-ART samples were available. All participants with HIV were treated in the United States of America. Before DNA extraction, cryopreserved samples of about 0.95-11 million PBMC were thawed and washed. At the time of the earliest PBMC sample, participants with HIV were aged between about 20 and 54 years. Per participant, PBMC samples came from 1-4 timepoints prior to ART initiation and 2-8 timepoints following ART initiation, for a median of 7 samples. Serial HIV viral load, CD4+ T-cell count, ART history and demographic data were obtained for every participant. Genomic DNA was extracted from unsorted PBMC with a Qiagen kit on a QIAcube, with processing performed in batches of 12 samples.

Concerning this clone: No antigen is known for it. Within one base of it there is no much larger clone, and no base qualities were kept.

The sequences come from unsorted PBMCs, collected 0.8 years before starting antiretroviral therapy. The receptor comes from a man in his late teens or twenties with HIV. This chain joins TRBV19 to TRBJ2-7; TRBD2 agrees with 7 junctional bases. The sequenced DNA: TGTGCCAGTAACCATCCGCCGGGGGGCGAGCAGTACTTC. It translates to CASNHPPGGEQYF.